This TCR beta chain was profiled in a study of T cells expressing NK-cell markers. The overall study: Within the sequenced cohort of eight donors, seven exhibited HCMV seropositivity and one was seronegative.

The study, taken as a whole, reports: The CD3+CD56-NKG2C+ fraction of a handful of donors was also led by these clonotypes. In about six donors, dominant NKG2C+ clonotypes were about 1.0-7.0% of CD8+ T cells.

The cDNA for TCR beta came from 5'RACE template switching with UMIs. TCRdb re-called the 5' RACE reads, yielding one record per CDR3 amino acid sequence without DNA. This sample's table has some 410,000 distinct CDR3 sequences. The CDR3 contains 16 residues. Germline assignment: CDR1 LGHDT and CDR2 YNNKEL (reference sequence). Comment on this clonotype: What it recognizes is unknown.

The sequence was obtained from a woman between 18 and 75 years old in good health. The chain has TRBV3-1 and TRBJ1-2; no DNA is available, so the TRBD1 call from TCRdb remains unchecked. The sequencing sample was made of blood T cells: a sorted CD56 or NKG2C T cell subset, CD4+ or CD8+ T cells, or bulk PBMC T cells (not recorded which). CDR3: CASSHGTGGGNYGYTF. Full variable domain (remainder filled in from reference TRBV3-1 and TRBJ1-2): DTAVSQTPKYLVTQMGNDKSIKCEQNLGHDTMYWYKQDSKKFLKIMFSYNNKELIINETVPNRFSPKSPDKAHLNLHINSLELGDSAVYFCASSHGTGGGNYGYTFGSGTRLTVV.